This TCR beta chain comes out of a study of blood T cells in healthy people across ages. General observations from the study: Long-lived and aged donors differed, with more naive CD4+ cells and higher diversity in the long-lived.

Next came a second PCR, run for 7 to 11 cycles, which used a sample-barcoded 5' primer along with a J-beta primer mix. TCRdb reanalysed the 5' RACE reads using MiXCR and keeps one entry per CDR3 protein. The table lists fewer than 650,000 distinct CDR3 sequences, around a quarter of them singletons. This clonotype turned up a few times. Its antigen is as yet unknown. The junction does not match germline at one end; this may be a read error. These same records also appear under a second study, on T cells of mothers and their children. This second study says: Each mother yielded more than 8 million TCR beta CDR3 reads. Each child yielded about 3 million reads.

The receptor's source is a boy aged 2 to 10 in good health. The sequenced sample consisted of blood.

The CDR3 DNA reads as TGTGCCAGCAGCGGTAGAGTGGAGGACAATGAACAGTTCTTC. This encodes CASSGRVEDNEQFF. The rearrangement links TRBV9 to TRBJ2-1, with D perhaps TRBD1 or TRBD2 (5 bases each). Germline-derived CDR1 and CDR2 are SGDLS and YYNGEE. This CDR3 contains 14 residues.